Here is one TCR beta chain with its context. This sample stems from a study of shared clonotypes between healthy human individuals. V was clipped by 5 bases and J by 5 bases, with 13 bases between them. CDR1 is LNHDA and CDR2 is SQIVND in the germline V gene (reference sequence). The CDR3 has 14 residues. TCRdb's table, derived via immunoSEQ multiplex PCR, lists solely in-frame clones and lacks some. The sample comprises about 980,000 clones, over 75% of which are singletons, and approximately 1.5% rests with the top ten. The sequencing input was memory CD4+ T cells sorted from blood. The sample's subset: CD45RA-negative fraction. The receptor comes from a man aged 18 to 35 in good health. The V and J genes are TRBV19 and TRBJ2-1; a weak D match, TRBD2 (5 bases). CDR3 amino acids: CASSPSGQNNEQFF. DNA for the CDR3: TGTGCCAGTAGTCCCAGCGGCCAGAACAATGAGCAGTTCTTC.